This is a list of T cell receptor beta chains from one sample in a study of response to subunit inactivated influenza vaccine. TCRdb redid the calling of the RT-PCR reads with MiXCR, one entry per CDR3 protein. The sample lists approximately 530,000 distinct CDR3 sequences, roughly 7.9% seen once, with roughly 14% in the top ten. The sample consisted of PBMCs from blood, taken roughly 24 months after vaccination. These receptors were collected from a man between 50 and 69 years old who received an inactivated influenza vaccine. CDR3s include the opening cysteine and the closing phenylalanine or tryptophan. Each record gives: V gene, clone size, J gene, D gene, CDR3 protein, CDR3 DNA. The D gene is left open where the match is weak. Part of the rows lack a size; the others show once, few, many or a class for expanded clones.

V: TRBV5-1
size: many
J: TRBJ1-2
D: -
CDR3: CASSLGVSDYGYTF
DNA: TGCGCCAGCAGCTTGGGGGTGTCGGACTATGGCTACACCTTC

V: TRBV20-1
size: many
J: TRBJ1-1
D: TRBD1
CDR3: CSAPGDSITEAFF
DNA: TGCAGTGCCCCGGGGGACAGTATCACTGAAGCTTTCTTT

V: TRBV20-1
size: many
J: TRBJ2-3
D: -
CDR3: CSALLGVRPDTQYF
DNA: TGCAGTGCCCTATTGGGCGTCAGACCCGATACGCAGTATTTT

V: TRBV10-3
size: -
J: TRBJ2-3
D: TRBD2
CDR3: CAISGGTSGARGDTQYF
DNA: TGTGCCATCAGTGGAGGGACTAGCGGGGCCCGGGGAGATACGCAGTATTTT

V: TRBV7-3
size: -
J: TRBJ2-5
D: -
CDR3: CASSLKSGETQYF
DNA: TGTGCCAGCAGCTTAAAGTCGGGAGAGACCCAGTACTTC

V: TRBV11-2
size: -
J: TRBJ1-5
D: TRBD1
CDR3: CASSPPDRGLQPQHF
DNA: TGTGCCAGCAGCCCCCCGGACAGGGGGCTTCAGCCCCAGCATTTT

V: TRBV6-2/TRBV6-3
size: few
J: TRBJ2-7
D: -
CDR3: CASSPAGEQYF
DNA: TGTGCCAGCAGTCCTGCGGGCGAGCAGTACTTC

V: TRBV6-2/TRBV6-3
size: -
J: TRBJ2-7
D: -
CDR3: CASAKGQASSSYEQYF
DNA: TGTGCCAGCGCTAAAGGGCAGGCGTCGTCCTCCTACGAGCAGTACTTC

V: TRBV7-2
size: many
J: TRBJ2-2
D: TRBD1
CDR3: CASSLDLDRALAGELFF
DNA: TGTGCCAGCAGCTTGGACCTAGACAGGGCGTTAGCCGGGGAGCTGTTTTTT

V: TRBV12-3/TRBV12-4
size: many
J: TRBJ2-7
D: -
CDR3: CASSLASGPSYEQYF
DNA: TGTGCCAGCAGTTTAGCGAGTGGTCCCTCCTACGAGCAGTACTTC

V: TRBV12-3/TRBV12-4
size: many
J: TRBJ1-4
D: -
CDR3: CASSLGSSGKLFF
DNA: TGTGCCAGCAGTTTAGGATCGAGCGGAAAACTGTTTTTT

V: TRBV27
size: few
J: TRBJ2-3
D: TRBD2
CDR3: CASSQGTRGTDTQYF
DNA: TGTGCCAGCAGTCAAGGGACTAGAGGGACAGATACGCAGTATTTT

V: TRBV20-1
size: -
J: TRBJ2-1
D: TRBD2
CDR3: CSARDSGRAEGGNEQFF
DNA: TGCAGTGCTAGAGATAGCGGGAGGGCCGAGGGGGGAAATGAGCAGTTCTTC

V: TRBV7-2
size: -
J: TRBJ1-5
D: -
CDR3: CASSLAQGSQPQHF
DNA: TGTGCCAGCAGCTTAGCGCAGGGTAGTCAGCCCCAGCATTTT

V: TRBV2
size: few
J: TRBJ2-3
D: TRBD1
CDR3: CAGRTGTDTQYF
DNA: TGTGCCGGAAGGACAGGGACCGATACGCAGTATTTT

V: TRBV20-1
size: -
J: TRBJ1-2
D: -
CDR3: CSASADAGYTF
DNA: TGCAGTGCTAGTGCGGACGCGGGCTACACCTTC

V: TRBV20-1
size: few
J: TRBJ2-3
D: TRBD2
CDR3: CSADGTSGSGTQYF
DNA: TGCAGTGCCGACGGGACTAGCGGGAGTGGTACGCAGTATTTT

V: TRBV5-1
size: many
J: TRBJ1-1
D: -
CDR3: CASRAEMFGAEAFF
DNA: TGCGCCAGCAGGGCTGAGATGTTTGGTGCTGAAGCTTTCTTT

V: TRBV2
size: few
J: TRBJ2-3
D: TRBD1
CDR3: CASSLSTGGGTQYF
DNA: TGTGCCAGCAGTCTTTCAACAGGGGGAGGTACGCAGTATTTT